Listed below are T cell receptor beta chains from one sample, sequenced in a study of cytomegalovirus exposure and HLA in healthy donors. TCRdb's table, derived via immunoSEQ multiplex PCR, lists solely in-frame clones and lacks some. The sample comprises some 200,000 clones, 75% to 95% of which are singletons, and approximately 0.99% rests with the top ten. Sequenced input: PBMCs. The receptors were sampled from a young woman in good health and CMV-seronegative. The CDR3 runs from the conserved cysteine through the conserved F or W. Each record gives: D gene, V gene, clone size, J gene, CDR3 protein, CDR3 DNA. D genes are given only for firm matches. Size values are once, few and many counts, or a class for expanded clones, and some rows have none.

d_call: TRBD1; v_call: TRBV5-4; clone_size: -; j_call: TRBJ1-3; cdr3_aa: CASSLQGSGNTIYF; cdr3_nt: TGTGCCAGCAGCTTACAGGGGTCTGGAAACACCATATATTTT
d_call: -; v_call: TRBV9; clone_size: -; j_call: TRBJ1-1; cdr3_aa: CASSSVPGGGLSDTEAFF; cdr3_nt: TGTGCCAGCAGCTCCGTACCTGGGGGGGGGCTGAGTGACACTGAAGCTTTCTTT
d_call: -; v_call: TRBV7-3; clone_size: -; j_call: TRBJ1-1; cdr3_aa: CASSSQRQGGVTEAFF; cdr3_nt: TGTGCCAGCAGCTCCCAGAGGCAGGGCGGCGTCACTGAAGCTTTCTTT
d_call: -; v_call: TRBV28; clone_size: -; j_call: TRBJ1-1; cdr3_aa: CASTTDPDSPKGEAFF; cdr3_nt: TGTGCCAGCACCACAGACCCGGACAGTCCCAAGGGTGAAGCTTTCTTT
d_call: TRBD2; v_call: TRBV28; clone_size: -; j_call: TRBJ2-1; cdr3_aa: CASSHIAGVGDEQFF; cdr3_nt: TGTGCCAGCAGTCATATAGCGGGAGTTGGGGATGAGCAGTTCTTC
d_call: -; v_call: TRBV16; clone_size: -; j_call: TRBJ1-5; cdr3_aa: CASSHTVNQPQHF; cdr3_nt: TGTGCCAGCAGCCATACGGTCAATCAGCCCCAGCATTTT
d_call: -; v_call: TRBV30; clone_size: -; j_call: TRBJ2-2; cdr3_aa: CAWRGAGGWTGELFF; cdr3_nt: TGTGCCTGGAGAGGGGCAGGGGGGTGGACCGGGGAGCTGTTTTTT
d_call: TRBD1; v_call: TRBV11-2; clone_size: -; j_call: TRBJ1-2; cdr3_aa: CASSRNRGDLNYGYTF; cdr3_nt: TGTGCCAGCAGCAGAAACAGGGGGGACCTTAACTATGGCTACACCTTC
d_call: TRBD1; v_call: TRBV7-8; clone_size: -; j_call: TRBJ2-7; cdr3_aa: CASSLTTAGTGGLVEYEQYF; cdr3_nt: TGTGCCAGCAGCCTAACGACCGCCGGGACAGGGGGCCTTGTTGAATACGAGCAGTACTTC
d_call: TRBD1; v_call: TRBV5-4; clone_size: -; j_call: TRBJ2-5; cdr3_aa: CASSSGTAKETQYF; cdr3_nt: TGTGCCAGCAGCTCAGGGACAGCGAAAGAGACCCAGTACTTC
d_call: -; v_call: TRBV19; clone_size: -; j_call: TRBJ1-5; cdr3_aa: CASSIGWGHNQPQHF; cdr3_nt: TGTGCCAGTAGTATAGGATGGGGCCACAATCAGCCCCAGCATTTT
d_call: -; v_call: TRBV29-1; clone_size: -; j_call: TRBJ2-5; cdr3_aa: CSVDGQTKETQYF; cdr3_nt: TGCAGCGTTGATGGGCAAACGAAAGAGACCCAGTACTTC
d_call: TRBD1; v_call: TRBV18; clone_size: -; j_call: TRBJ1-2; cdr3_aa: CASSPFGDSYGYTF; cdr3_nt: TGTGCCAGCTCACCATTCGGGGACAGCTATGGCTACACCTTC
d_call: -; v_call: TRBV18; clone_size: -; j_call: TRBJ1-5; cdr3_aa: CASSPMHGESNQPQHF; cdr3_nt: TGTGCCAGCTCACCAATGCACGGGGAGAGCAATCAGCCCCAGCATTTT
d_call: -; v_call: TRBV6-1; clone_size: -; j_call: TRBJ1-5; cdr3_aa: CASSEGKGMNQPQHF; cdr3_nt: TGTGCCAGCAGTGAAGGGAAGGGGATGAATCAGCCCCAGCATTTT
d_call: -; v_call: TRBV10-3; clone_size: -; j_call: TRBJ1-1; cdr3_aa: CATKLNTEAFF; cdr3_nt: TGTGCCACAAAGCTGAACACTGAAGCTTTCTTT
d_call: TRBD1; v_call: TRBV9; clone_size: -; j_call: TRBJ2-7; cdr3_aa: CASSVVRDSYEQYF; cdr3_nt: TGTGCCAGCAGCGTAGTTCGGGACAGCTACGAGCAGTACTTC
d_call: -; v_call: TRBV5-1; clone_size: -; j_call: TRBJ2-2; cdr3_aa: CASSLQGGELFF; cdr3_nt: TGCGCCAGCAGCTTACAGGGCGGGGAGCTGTTTTTT
d_call: TRBD1; v_call: TRBV19; clone_size: -; j_call: TRBJ1-6; cdr3_aa: CASSTTSATGRPTRHSPLHF; cdr3_nt: TGTGCCAGTAGTACCACGAGTGCGACAGGGAGGCCCACAAGACATTCACCCCTCCACTTT
d_call: TRBD2; v_call: TRBV7-3; clone_size: -; j_call: TRBJ2-1; cdr3_aa: CASSSKASGSRNEQFF; cdr3_nt: TGTGCCAGCAGCTCGAAGGCTAGCGGGAGTAGAAATGAGCAGTTCTTC
d_call: -; v_call: TRBV27; clone_size: -; j_call: TRBJ2-3; cdr3_aa: CASSLSVQHTTTDTQYF; cdr3_nt: TGTGCCAGCAGTTTATCGGTACAGCACACCACCACAGATACGCAGTATTTT
d_call: -; v_call: TRBV19; clone_size: -; j_call: TRBJ2-7; cdr3_aa: CASSIGGGVGGDHEQYF; cdr3_nt: TGTGCCAGTAGTATCGGTGGAGGTGTAGGTGGTGACCACGAGCAGTACTTC
d_call: -; v_call: TRBV18; clone_size: -; j_call: TRBJ1-1; cdr3_aa: CASSPKQGITEAFF; cdr3_nt: TGTGCCAGCTCACCAAAACAGGGTATCACTGAAGCTTTCTTT
d_call: -; v_call: TRBV27; clone_size: -; j_call: TRBJ1-5; cdr3_aa: CASSLTGVGQPQHF; cdr3_nt: TGTGCCAGCAGTTTAACGGGGGTAGGACAGCCCCAGCATTTT
d_call: -; v_call: TRBV7-2; clone_size: -; j_call: TRBJ1-5; cdr3_aa: CASSLLPGMGNQPQHF; cdr3_nt: TGTGCCAGCAGCTTATTGCCAGGCATGGGCAATCAGCCCCAGCATTTT
d_call: TRBD2; v_call: TRBV7-6; clone_size: -; j_call: TRBJ2-7; cdr3_aa: CASSAGLAGSSSYEQYF; cdr3_nt: TGTGCCAGCAGTGCCGGACTAGCGGGCTCCAGCTCCTACGAGCAGTACTTC
d_call: TRBD1; v_call: TRBV27; clone_size: -; j_call: TRBJ1-1; cdr3_aa: CASRGPGQGTFF; cdr3_nt: TGTGCCAGCCGTGGACCGGGACAGGGAACTTTCTTT
d_call: -; v_call: TRBV5-6; clone_size: -; j_call: TRBJ2-2; cdr3_aa: CASSLSGVTGELFF; cdr3_nt: TGTGCCAGCAGCTTGTCGGGGGTAACCGGGGAGCTGTTTTTT
d_call: -; v_call: TRBV11-2; clone_size: -; j_call: TRBJ1-2; cdr3_aa: CASSPLTGKKAYTF; cdr3_nt: TGTGCCAGCAGCCCACTTACGGGGAAAAAAGCCTACACCTTC
d_call: TRBD1; v_call: TRBV14; clone_size: -; j_call: TRBJ1-2; cdr3_aa: CASSPRGQLHYGYTF; cdr3_nt: TGTGCCAGCAGCCCCCGGGGACAGCTTCACTATGGCTACACCTTC
d_call: -; v_call: TRBV11-2; clone_size: -; j_call: TRBJ2-5; cdr3_aa: CASSLERETQYF; cdr3_nt: TGTGCCAGCAGCTTAGAGCGGGAGACCCAGTACTTC
d_call: TRBD1; v_call: TRBV5-1; clone_size: -; j_call: TRBJ1-2; cdr3_aa: CASSLMDRVPGAGYGYTF; cdr3_nt: TGCGCCAGCAGCTTGATGGACAGGGTACCAGGCGCTGGGTATGGCTACACCTTC
d_call: TRBD1; v_call: TRBV18; clone_size: -; j_call: TRBJ1-5; cdr3_aa: CASSPGTGRRQPQHF; cdr3_nt: TGTGCCAGCTCACCAGGGACAGGACGTCGTCAGCCCCAGCATTTT
d_call: TRBD1; v_call: TRBV7-9; clone_size: -; j_call: TRBJ1-4; cdr3_aa: CASSLDRGEKLFF; cdr3_nt: TGTGCCAGCAGCTTAGACAGGGGGGAAAAACTGTTTTTT
d_call: -; v_call: TRBV18; clone_size: -; j_call: TRBJ2-7; cdr3_aa: CASSPSPGTSTYEQYF; cdr3_nt: TGTGCCAGCTCGCCTTCGCCCGGGACATCGACCTACGAGCAGTACTTC
d_call: -; v_call: TRBV28; clone_size: -; j_call: TRBJ2-7; cdr3_aa: CASSFADYYEQYF; cdr3_nt: TGTGCCAGCAGTTTTGCGGACTACTACGAGCAGTACTTC
d_call: -; v_call: TRBV7-8; clone_size: -; j_call: TRBJ1-6; cdr3_aa: CASSTRVVSSPLHF; cdr3_nt: TGTGCCAGCAGCACCAGGGTTGTAAGTTCACCCCTCCACTTT
d_call: TRBD1; v_call: TRBV6-6; clone_size: -; j_call: TRBJ1-3; cdr3_aa: CASTYDRVGNTIYF; cdr3_nt: TGTGCCAGCACCTACGACAGGGTAGGAAACACCATATATTTT
d_call: -; v_call: TRBV27; clone_size: few; j_call: TRBJ1-6; cdr3_aa: CASSQVSDSPLHF; cdr3_nt: TGTGCCAGCAGTCAGGTGTCGGATTCACCCCTCCACTTT
d_call: -; v_call: TRBV30; clone_size: -; j_call: TRBJ2-3; cdr3_aa: CAWNRAGLTDTQYF; cdr3_nt: TGTGCCTGGAATCGAGCGGGTCTCACAGATACGCAGTATTTT
d_call: TRBD2; v_call: TRBV18; clone_size: once; j_call: TRBJ2-5; cdr3_aa: CASSPTSGRETQYF; cdr3_nt: TGTGCCAGCTCACCAACTAGCGGCCGAGAGACCCAGTACTTC
d_call: -; v_call: TRBV28; clone_size: -; j_call: TRBJ2-3; cdr3_aa: CASSPRTRTGSTDTQYF; cdr3_nt: TGTGCCAGCAGCCCTCGGACCCGCACAGGGAGCACAGATACGCAGTATTTT
d_call: -; v_call: TRBV7-3; clone_size: -; j_call: TRBJ2-5; cdr3_aa: CASSSNTGQLETQYF; cdr3_nt: TGTGCCAGCAGCTCCAACACGGGACAATTGGAGACCCAGTACTTC
d_call: -; v_call: TRBV6-5; clone_size: -; j_call: TRBJ2-7; cdr3_aa: CASSSPDSLYEQYF; cdr3_nt: TGTGCCAGCAGTTCTCCGGACAGTCTGTACGAGCAGTACTTC
d_call: -; v_call: TRBV19; clone_size: -; j_call: TRBJ2-2; cdr3_aa: CASSIGVTTGELFF; cdr3_nt: TGTGCCAGTAGTATAGGAGTTACCACCGGGGAGCTGTTTTTT
d_call: -; v_call: TRBV9; clone_size: -; j_call: TRBJ2-5; cdr3_aa: CASSPPTVQETQYF; cdr3_nt: TGTGCCAGCAGCCCCCCGACAGTCCAAGAGACCCAGTACTTC
d_call: TRBD1; v_call: TRBV9; clone_size: -; j_call: TRBJ1-2; cdr3_aa: CASSTGNYGYTF; cdr3_nt: TGTGCCAGTTCGACAGGGAACTATGGCTACACCTTC
d_call: -; v_call: TRBV29-1; clone_size: -; j_call: TRBJ2-7; cdr3_aa: CSVEDRQRTTYEQYF; cdr3_nt: TGCAGCGTTGAAGACCGCCAGCGGACCACCTACGAGCAGTACTTC
d_call: -; v_call: TRBV18; clone_size: once; j_call: TRBJ2-7; cdr3_aa: CASSGRVGGYEQYF; cdr3_nt: TGTGCCAGCTCAGGTCGCGTAGGGGGATACGAGCAGTACTTC
d_call: TRBD2; v_call: TRBV25-1; clone_size: few; j_call: TRBJ2-3; cdr3_aa: CASSELASGHWADTQYF; cdr3_nt: TGTGCCAGCAGTGAATTAGCTAGCGGTCATTGGGCAGATACGCAGTATTTT
d_call: TRBD1; v_call: TRBV6-5; clone_size: -; j_call: TRBJ2-7; cdr3_aa: CASSYNRDRGHEQYF; cdr3_nt: TGTGCCAGCAGCTATAATCGGGACAGGGGTCACGAGCAGTACTTC
d_call: -; v_call: TRBV11-2; clone_size: -; j_call: TRBJ1-5; cdr3_aa: CASSLDVGPNQPQHF; cdr3_nt: TGTGCCAGCAGCCTGGATGTGGGCCCCAATCAGCCCCAGCATTTT
d_call: -; v_call: TRBV28; clone_size: -; j_call: TRBJ1-5; cdr3_aa: CASRATSPQHF; cdr3_nt: TGTGCCAGCAGGGCCACCTCGCCCCAGCATTTT